The 25 T cell receptor beta chains presented below share a single source sample, sequenced in a study of shared clonotypes between healthy human individuals. Assay: immunoSEQ multiplex PCR; the TCRdb copy retains only in-frame clones and omits some. The data contain approximately 740,000 clones, roughly 92% of them seen just once; the ten biggest clones take up under 30%. Terminally differentiated effector memory CD45RA+ cells were excluded from the naive CD8 cells, which were CD45RO-negative and positively selected for CCR7. The sample taken for sequencing was naive CD8+ T cells sorted from blood. All receptors derive from a young man in good health.

V usage is TRBV5-1 and J usage is TRBJ2-7; TRBD1 matches at 7 bases. The J segment lost 5 bases and the V segment lost 0 bases, leaving 5 bases of the junction unmatched. The CDR3 runs 14 residues. The V gene's germline CDR1 is SGHRS and CDR2 YFSETQ. The CDR3 nucleotides are TGCGCCAGCAGCTTGGGACAGGGTAACGACGAGCAGTACTTC. The encoded protein is CASSLGQGNDEQYF.

The chain carries TRBV29-1 and TRBJ2-1, with TRBD1 identical over 7 bases. Unmatched junction bases numbered 6, after V lost 3 bases and J lost 1 base. Germline V gene sequence: CDR1 SQVTM, CDR2 ANQGSEA. There are 15 residues in the CDR3. The CDR3 protein is CSVDTGTASYNEQFF. CDR3 DNA sequence: TGCAGCGTTGATACGGGGACAGCTTCCTACAATGAGCAGTTCTTC.

The rearrangement uses TRBV27 and TRBJ1-5; D is possibly TRBD1 (5 bases). Germline assignment: CDR1 MNHEY and CDR2 SMNVEV (reference sequence). CDR3 size: 13 residues. V lost 9 bases and J 0 bases, leaving 9 bases between the germline ends. CDR3 DNA sequence: TGTGCCAGGGCAGGGAGTAGCAATCAGCCCCAGCATTTT. It translates to CARAGSSNQPQHF.

This rearrangement joins TRBV7-9 to TRBJ2-3; D could derive from TRBD1 or TRBD2 (6 bases each). Per germline, CDR1 SEHNR and CDR2 FQNEAQ (reference sequence). The CDR3 contains 13 residues. The ends were cut back, 5 bases at V and 4 bases at J, with 10 bases in the middle. CDR3 coding DNA: TGTGCCAGCAGCCCGAGGGGGGCAGATACGCAGTATTTT. Encoded protein: CASSPRGADTQYF. The full variable domain, with the rest looked up from reference TRBV7-9 and TRBJ2-3, is DTGVSQNPRHKITKRGQNVTFRCDPISEHNRLYWYRQTLGQGPEFLTYFQNEAQLEKSRLLSDRFSAERPKGSFSTLEIQRTEQGDSAMYLCASSPRGADTQYFGPGTRLTVL.

The chain combines TRBV28 with TRBJ2-1, with D perhaps matching TRBD1 (6 bases). CDR3 length: 15 residues. Germline loops: CDR1 MDHEN, CDR2 SYDVKM. Trimming cost V 6 bases and J 7 bases, with 19 bases left between them. Written as DNA, the CDR3 is TGTGCCAGCAGCTCTCCAGGGGCCCATTCTAATGAGCAGTTCTTC. Residues: CASSSPGAHSNEQFF.

The chain joins TRBV29-1 to TRBJ2-7; no reliable D call. The CDR3 is 12 amino acids. V lost 4 bases and J lost 6, with 13 bases in between. The germline V gene has CDR1 SQVTM and CDR2 ANQGSEA. The CDR3 bases are TGCAGCGTTGTGGGCCCAAGGGCCGAGCAGTACTTC. Amino acid sequence: CSVVGPRAEQYF.

This clone was seen just once. The rearrangement uses TRBV4-3 and TRBJ2-2, with 9 positions matching TRBD2. Germline-derived CDR1 and CDR2 are LGHNA and YSLEER. The CDR3 runs to 16 residues. J gave up 4 bases and V 3 bases, and 6 bases lay outside the gene matches. As DNA, the CDR3 is TGCGCCAGCAGCCACCATAGAGCGGGAGGCACCGGGGAGCTGTTTTTT. Amino acid sequence: CASSHHRAGGTGELFF.

This clone was detected only once. The J gene is TRBJ2-7, the V gene TRBV13; TRBD2 aligns across 9 bases. The V gene end was trimmed by 3 bases and the J gene end by 2 bases; junction bases not matched to a gene: 5. This CDR3 region has 15 residues. Germline V gives CDR1 PRHDT, CDR2 FYEKMQ (reference sequence). CDR3 sequence reads: CASSLSREGAYEQYF. The CDR3 DNA reads TGTGCCAGCAGCTTGTCGCGGGAGGGGGCCTACGAGCAGTACTTC.

This chain joins TRBV6-4 and TRBJ2-1, with D uncertain. The CDR3 has 15 residues. With 6 bases removed from V and 1 base from J, the gap between germline ends came to 13 bases. Germline V lookup: CDR1 MRHNA, CDR2 SNTAGT. CDR3 DNA: TGTGCCAGCAGACCCGATCCGAGATCCTACAATGAGCAGTTCTTC. It encodes CASRPDPRSYNEQFF.

The rearrangement uses TRBV28 and TRBJ1-1; 8 positions agree with TRBD1. Germline V gene data show CDR1 as MDHEN and CDR2 as SYDVKM. V gave up 6 bases and J gave up 2 bases; unmatched junction bases: 5. The CDR3 extends over 14 amino acids. The chain's CDR3 is CASRRTGSNTEAFF. The CDR3 DNA is TGTGCCAGCAGACGGACAGGGAGTAACACTGAAGCTTTCTTT.

This chain joins TRBV30 and TRBJ2-1; TRBD1 aligns across 8 bases. The CDR3 has 13 amino acids. The germline CDR1 and CDR2 sequences are GTSNPN and SVGIG (reference sequence). Germline trimming cut 5 bases from V and 4 bases from J; bases unmatched to any gene: 4. In nucleotides, the CDR3 is TGTGCCTGGGACGGGACAGGTTACAATGAGCAGTTCTTC. Encoded protein: CAWDGTGYNEQFF.

The DNA for the CDR3 is TGTGCCAGCAGCTTTGGAGAACCGCAGTATTTT. This codes for CASSFGEPQYF. The rearrangement links TRBV5-6 to TRBJ2-3, with D uncertain. This CDR3 has 11 residues. Germline values: CDR1 SGHDT, CDR2 YYEEEE. Trimming removed 2 bases at V and 10 bases at J, with 8 bases between. The variable domain in full, with the rest retrieved from reference TRBV5-6 and TRBJ2-3, is DAGVTQSPTHLIKTRGQQVTLRCSPKSGHDTVSWYQQALGQGPQFIFQYYEEEERQRGNFPDRFSGHQFPNYSSELNVNALLLGDSALYLCASSFGEPQYFGPGTRLTVL.

On this clone itself: One end of the junction does not line up with germline, which may come from a read error. This sequence joins TRBV11-2 and TRBJ2-7, with a weak D call TRBD2 (6 bases). This CDR3 is 16 amino acids long. Germline V gene lookup returns CDR1 SGHAT and CDR2 FQNNGV. CDR3 protein: CASSLAERDHPYEQYF. The CDR3 DNA follows: TGTGCCAGCAGTTTAGCGGAACGGGACCACCCCTACGAGCAGTACTTC.

The chain is built from TRBV5-1 and TRBJ1-2; 11 nucleotides match TRBD1. There are 14 residues in the CDR3. V gave up 4 bases and J gave up 4 bases; unmatched junction bases: 3. The germline CDR1 and CDR2 sequences are SGHRS and YFSETQ. CDR3 residues: CASSPGQGVYGYTF. CDR3 in DNA: TGCGCCAGCAGCCCGGGACAGGGGGTCTATGGCTACACCTTC.

This chain joins TRBV9 and TRBJ2-6, with D unresolved. CDR3 size: 15 residues. Germline V CDR1 and CDR2: SGDLS, YYNGEE. V was clipped by 0 bases and J by 1 base, with 5 bases between them. The CDR3 loop reads CASSVGVSGANVLTF. In nucleotides, the CDR3 is TGTGCCAGCAGCGTAGGGGTGTCTGGGGCCAACGTCCTGACTTTC.

The chain carries TRBV7-9 and TRBJ2-3; D remains ambiguous. The CDR3 spans 16 residues. Germline CDR1 reads SEHNR; CDR2 reads FQNEAQ (reference sequence). V was pared by 3 bases and J by 1 base, with 14 bases between. The CDR3 DNA follows: TGTGCCAGCAGCTTGGGTTCCCTCCCCGGCACAGATACGCAGTATTTT. Amino acid sequence: CASSLGSLPGTDTQYF.

The V call is TRBV7-9, the J call TRBJ1-4; 7 nucleotides align to TRBD1. Trimming removed 5 bases from V and 5 bases from J; junction bases left unmatched: 11. Germline CDR1 SEHNR, CDR2 FQNEAQ (reference sequence). The CDR3 has 16 amino acids. The CDR3 spells CASSPPQGMDNEKLFF. CDR3 sequence (DNA): TGTGCCAGCAGCCCCCCACAGGGGATGGACAATGAAAAACTGTTTTTT.

With regard to this clone: Other DNA sequences in the sample encode the same CDR3. The chain is built from TRBV29-1 and TRBJ2-1; 7 bases fit TRBD2. The CDR3 is 11 residues long. J gave up 7 bases and V 4 bases, and 1 base lay outside the gene matches. CDR1 and CDR2 (germline): SQVTM, ANQGSEA. The CDR3 here is CSVVGGNEQFF. CDR3 DNA: TGCAGCGTTGTGGGAGGGAATGAGCAGTTCTTC.

V gene TRBV4-1 combines with J gene TRBJ2-7, with TRBD2 matching over 12 bases. The length of the CDR3 is 22 residues. Trimming at V came to 0 bases and at J to 2 bases, leaving 20 bases not matched to a gene. Germline CDR1 is MGHRA and CDR2 is YSYEKL. In DNA, the CDR3 is TGCGCCAGCAGCCAAGATGGATGGGGGGGCACTGAACTAGCGGGAGGCCCCTACGAGCAGTACTTC. The encoded protein is CASSQDGWGGTELAGGPYEQYF.

V gene TRBV7-2 combines with J gene TRBJ2-1; D could derive from TRBD1 or TRBD2 (7 bases each). This CDR3 is 15 amino acids long. Germline values: CDR1 SGHTA, CDR2 FQGNSA. V lost 5 bases and J lost 7, with 18 bases in between. For the CDR3, the DNA is TGTGCCAGCAGCGATTTGGCCAGGGGGGGTAATGAGCAGTTCTTC. Translation gives CASSDLARGGNEQFF.

The chain links TRBV10-3 to TRBJ2-7, with D possibly matching TRBD2 (5 bases). Germline CDR1 ENHRY, CDR2 SYGVKD. This CDR3 spans 15 amino acids. Trimming shortened V by 0 bases and J by 2 bases, and 11 bases separated the two germline ends. CDR3 nucleotides: TGTGCCATCAGTGAGTCGAGGGCCGGGACCTACGAGCAGTACTTC. Residues: CAISESRAGTYEQYF.

DNA for the CDR3: TGCGCCAGCAGCCAAGTGCAGGGGGGGAACACTGAAGCTTTCTTT. It specifies CASSQVQGGNTEAFF. The chain uses TRBV4-1 and TRBJ1-1; 7 bases agree with TRBD1. This CDR3 region has 15 residues. Germline V gene sequence: CDR1 MGHRA, CDR2 YSYEKL. Germline trimming cut 1 base from V and 1 base from J; bases unmatched to any gene: 3.

This clone appeared once. The chain's CDR3 is CASSPRGSYEQYF. CDR3 bases: TGTGCCAGCAGTCCGAGAGGGTCCTACGAGCAGTACTTC. V usage is TRBV6-1 and J usage is TRBJ2-7; D possibly corresponds to TRBD2 (5 bases). The length of the CDR3 is 13 residues. CDR1 MNHNS and CDR2 SASEGT come from the germline V gene. Trimming left V 5 bases short and J 1 base short, with 9 bases between.

The chain uses TRBV7-2 and TRBJ2-1; TRBD2 agrees at 16 bases. This CDR3 contains 19 residues. CDR1 is SGHTA, CDR2 FQGNSA, per germline. Germline trimming cut 5 bases from V and 3 bases from J; bases unmatched to any gene: 10. The CDR3 bases are TGTGCCAGCAGCCACGCAGGGACTAGCGGGAGGGAAAGCTACAATGAGCAGTTCTTC. Translation: CASSHAGTSGRESYNEQFF.

On this clone: The sample holds other DNA sequences that translate to the same CDR3. The V and J genes are TRBV5-6 and TRBJ2-7, with D unclear. The ends were cut back, 0 bases at V and 3 bases at J, with 4 bases in the middle. This CDR3 comprises 12 residues. The germline V gene has CDR1 SGHDT and CDR2 YYEEEE. The CDR3 is CASSLADYEQYF. Written as DNA, the CDR3 is TGTGCCAGCAGCTTGGCGGACTACGAGCAGTACTTC.